What follows are 25 T cell receptor beta chains derived from one specimen sequenced in a study of T-cell memory formation after mild COVID-19. MiXCR, applied by TCRdb to the 5' RACE reads, yields one record per CDR3 protein. Among about 62,000 distinct CDR3 sequences listed, roughly 10% were seen once. The sequencing input was PBMCs or a T cell subset sorted from them (not recorded which). The receptors were gathered from a man younger than 35 who had mild COVID-19 (a few samples of this study predate the infection). Cell type and time point are not known.

This clonotype was observed a handful of times. The gene calls are TRBV6-6 and TRBJ2-1, with D possibly being TRBD1 (5 bases). CDR1 and CDR2 from the germline V gene are MNHNY and SVGAGI (reference sequence). The CDR3 sequence is 15 residues long. The ends were cut back, 4 bases at V and 1 base at J, with 11 bases in the middle. The CDR3 protein is CASSSQGLSYNEQFF. In DNA, the CDR3 is TGTGCCAGCAGTTCGCAGGGATTGTCCTACAATGAGCAGTTCTTC.

The chain joins TRBV4-3 to TRBJ1-4; D not certain. V dropped 1 base and J dropped 14 bases, with 14 bases sitting between them. Germline V lookup: CDR1 LGHNA, CDR2 YSLEER. The CDR3 sequence is 13 residues long. CDR3 residues: CASSQGPHASLFF. CDR3 coding DNA: TGCGCCAGCAGCCAAGGGCCTCACGCTAGTCTGTTTTTT.

The genes are TRBV28 and TRBJ1-4, with D uncertain. The length of the CDR3 is 12 residues. Germline-derived CDR1 and CDR2 are MDHEN and SYDVKM. Trimming removed 2 bases at V and 6 bases at J, with 4 bases between. The chain's CDR3 is CASSLVHEKLFF. Written as DNA, the CDR3 is TGTGCCAGCAGTTTAGTCCATGAAAAACTGTTTTTT. Complete variable domain (other parts from reference TRBV28 and TRBJ1-4): DVKVTQSSRYLVKRTGEKVFLECVQDMDHENMFWYRQDPGLGLRLIYFSYDVKMKEKGDIPEGYSVSREKKERFSLILESASTNQTSMYLCASSLVHEKLFFGSGTQLSVL.

The rearrangement joins TRBV6-5 to TRBJ1-2; possibly TRBD1 for D (6 bases). Trimming pared 5 bases from V and 8 bases from J, leaving 21 bases between. From germline, CDR1 is MNHEY and CDR2 SVGAGI. The CDR3 runs 15 residues. CDR3 nucleotide sequence: TGTGCCAGCAGTCTTAGACAGGCCGCCTCGAAGGGCTACACCTTC. Its translation is CASSLRQAASKGYTF.

This clonotype was observed a handful of times. The chain combines TRBV5-4 with TRBJ2-5; 10 bases match TRBD1. V lost 4 bases, J lost 5 bases, and 8 bases stayed unmatched. The CDR3 is 15 amino acids. In germline, CDR1 is SGHNT, CDR2 YYREEE (reference sequence). CDR3 region: CASSLRQGAGETQYF. The CDR3 DNA reads TGTGCCAGCAGCCTTCGACAGGGGGCAGGGGAGACCCAGTACTTC.

This chain joins TRBV20-1 and TRBJ2-3, with D perhaps TRBD1 or TRBD2 (5 bases each). Trimming took off 6 bases at V and 1 base at J, with 14 bases between the two ends. Germline CDR1 reads DFQATT; CDR2 reads SNEGSKA (reference sequence). The CDR3 loop spans 14 amino acids. CDR3 in DNA: TGCAGTGCCGAGGGGCCCTCCCGCACAGATACGCAGTATTTT. This codes for CSAEGPSRTDTQYF.

The V and J genes are TRBV10-1 and TRBJ2-3, with 10 bases aligning to TRBD2. The CDR3 length is 19 residues. Trimming took 3 bases from V and 3 from J; bases not matched to a gene: 15. The germline V gene has CDR1 WNHNN and CDR2 SYGVQD (reference sequence). The CDR3 protein is CASSDLTSGDDGRTDTQYF. CDR3 bases: TGCGCCAGCAGTGACCTTACTAGCGGGGACGACGGCAGGACAGATACGCAGTATTTT.

This clonotype was observed many times. CDR3: CSARDRSAVYNEQFF. CDR3 in DNA: TGCAGTGCTAGAGATAGGTCGGCAGTCTACAATGAGCAGTTCTTC. V gene TRBV20-1 combines with J gene TRBJ2-1, with D hard to call. This CDR3 comprises 15 residues. Per the germline V gene, CDR1 is DFQATT and CDR2 is SNEGSKA (reference sequence). V was cut by 0 bases and J by 3 bases, with 12 bases left in between.

This clonotype was seen a few times. The J gene is TRBJ2-3, the V gene TRBV29-1, with TRBD1 as a possible D gene (5 bases). CDR3 length: 15 residues. Germline CDR1 and CDR2: SQVTM and ANQGSEA. V was trimmed by 5 bases and J by 1 base, leaving 16 bases between them. The CDR3 sequence is CSVTTTRAGTDTQYF. DNA for the CDR3: TGCAGCGTTACCACGACCAGGGCAGGCACAGATACGCAGTATTTT.

A few counts support this clonotype. CDR3 sequence (DNA): TGTGCCAGCAGCTTATACAGCAGCACGAACACCGGGGAGCTGTTTTTT. Its translation: CASSLYSSTNTGELFF. The chain joins TRBV7-6 to TRBJ2-2; D uncertain. This CDR3 comprises 16 residues. The ends were cut back, 2 bases at V and 0 bases at J, with 10 bases in the middle. Germline V gives CDR1 SGHVS, CDR2 FNYEAQ.

The chain joins TRBV10-3 to TRBJ2-2, with 7 nucleotides matching TRBD1. This CDR3 has 16 amino acids. Unmatched junction bases numbered 7, after V lost 1 base and J lost 5 bases. Germline lookup yields CDR1 ENHRY and CDR2 SYGVKD. CDR3: CAISELSGTATGELFF. The DNA for the CDR3 is TGTGCCATCAGTGAGTTGTCCGGGACAGCAACCGGGGAGCTGTTTTTT.

This clonotype has more than one count but fewer than ten. This chain uses TRBV7-2 with TRBJ1-1; D remains unclear. The V and J ends lost 5 bases and 5 bases respectively, with 15 bases between them. The CDR3 extends over 14 amino acids. The germline CDR1 and CDR2 sequences are SGHTA and FQGNSA. The CDR3: CASSAKRGETEAFF. CDR3 DNA sequence: TGTGCCAGCAGCGCTAAGCGGGGAGAGACTGAAGCTTTCTTT.

V is TRBV18 and J is TRBJ1-3, with D maybe TRBD1 (6 bases). Looked up from germline, CDR1 is KGHSH and CDR2 is LQKENI. V was shortened by 3 bases and J by 1 base, with 10 bases between the two germline ends. The length of the CDR3 is 15 residues. The CDR3 here is CASSPVGTSGNTIYF. The CDR3 DNA sequence: TGTGCCAGCTCACCGGTGGGGACATCTGGAAACACCATATATTTT.

V usage is TRBV5-5 and J usage is TRBJ2-1, with unresolved D. The V and J ends lost 2 bases and 7 bases respectively, with 16 bases between them. Germline assignment: CDR1 SGHKS and CDR2 YYEKEE (reference sequence). The CDR3 is 15 residues long. The CDR3 nucleotides are TGTGCCAGCAGCTTTGGCGGCGATTCGAGGAATGAGCAGTTCTTC. Translated, it gives CASSFGGDSRNEQFF.

The V and J genes are TRBV5-1 and TRBJ1-4, with D unclear. Germline V lookup: CDR1 SGHRS, CDR2 YFSETQ. V lost 7 bases and J 4 bases, leaving 20 bases between the germline ends. The CDR3 spans 16 residues. The CDR3 region is CASGQDPAGVNEKLFF. For the CDR3, the DNA is TGCGCCAGCGGGCAGGACCCTGCCGGAGTTAATGAAAAACTGTTTTTT.

The chain combines TRBV15 with TRBJ1-3, with D hard to call. The CDR3 is 15 amino acids. Trimming cost V 3 bases and J 1 base, with 10 bases left between them. Germline-derived CDR1 and CDR2 are LNHNV and YYDKDF (reference sequence). The CDR3 coding sequence is TGTGCCACCAGCAGCCCCGGGAAGTCTGGAAACACCATATATTTT. This codes for CATSSPGKSGNTIYF.

The genes are TRBV7-2 and TRBJ2-2, with D unresolved. Trimming cost V 4 bases and J 7 bases, with 16 bases left between them. CDR1 SGHTA and CDR2 FQGNSA come from the germline V gene. CDR3 length equals 15 residues. The CDR3 loop reads CASSSQMGLNGELFF. The CDR3 nucleotides are TGTGCCAGCAGCTCCCAAATGGGGTTAAACGGGGAGCTGTTTTTT.

This clonotype was counted at least ten times. The V and J genes are TRBV7-9 and TRBJ2-2; D may be TRBD1 or TRBD2 (5 bases each). The CDR3 covers 14 residues. Germline V lookup: CDR1 SEHNR, CDR2 FQNEAQ (reference sequence). Trimming removed 2 bases at V and 6 bases at J, with 10 bases between. The DNA of the CDR3 is TGTGCCAGCAGCTTAAGACGAGGGGCCGGGGAGCTGTTTTTT. Translating gives CASSLRRGAGELFF.

The chain couples TRBV6-5 to TRBJ1-2; D may be TRBD1 (6 bases). The length of the CDR3 is 15 residues. CDR1 and CDR2 from the germline V gene are MNHEY and SVGAGI. V gave up 2 bases and J gave up 5 bases, with 15 bases separating them. The CDR3 sequence: CASSYDRTEPYGYTF. CDR3 coding DNA: TGTGCCAGCAGTTACGATCGGACAGAACCGTATGGCTACACCTTC.

The table lists this clonotype with many counts. The chain recombines TRBV4-3 with TRBJ2-3, with 16 bases lining up with TRBD2. Germline V lookup: CDR1 LGHNA, CDR2 YSLEER. This CDR3 is 16 amino acids long. V shed 3 bases, J shed 4 bases, and the junction held 1 base outside the gene matches. The CDR3 protein is CASSQGLAGGADTQYF. The CDR3 DNA reads TGCGCCAGCAGCCAGGGACTAGCGGGGGGGGCAGATACGCAGTATTTT.

This clonotype was recorded a few times. This chain links TRBV7-8 with TRBJ2-1, with D possibly being TRBD1 or TRBD2 (5 bases each). The CDR3 extends over 14 amino acids. Trimming cost V 2 bases and J 3 bases, with 8 bases left between them. The V gene's germline CDR1 is SGHVS and CDR2 FQNEAQ. The CDR3 region is CASSLLRGYNEQFF. The DNA for the CDR3 is TGTGCCAGCAGCTTATTGAGGGGCTACAATGAGCAGTTCTTC.

This clonotype appeared a few times. The chain carries TRBV5-1 and TRBJ2-1; a possible D gene is TRBD2 (6 bases). The CDR3 runs to 15 residues. V was pared by 2 bases and J by 5 bases, with 14 bases between. Germline loops: CDR1 SGHRS, CDR2 YFSETQ. CDR3 DNA: TGCGCCAGCAGCTTAGGGAGGAGGTCAAACAATGAGCAGTTCTTC. This codes for CASSLGRRSNNEQFF.

This clonotype has just a few counts. The chain employs TRBV29-1 and TRBJ2-2, with D unclear. V was shortened by 6 bases and J by 0 bases, with 8 bases between the two germline ends. Looked up from germline, CDR1 is SQVTM and CDR2 is ANQGSEA. The CDR3 contains 13 residues. CDR3 region: CSVLTPNTGELFF. CDR3 sequence (DNA): TGCAGCGTCCTGACCCCGAACACCGGGGAGCTGTTTTTT.

In its sample, this clonotype was seen many times. CDR3 coding DNA: TGTGCCAGCAGCTCGATGACAAACACAGATACGCAGTATTTT. It yields the protein CASSSMTNTDTQYF. The chain joins TRBV7-8 to TRBJ2-3; no definite D call. This CDR3 has 14 residues. Germline CDR1 SGHVS, CDR2 FQNEAQ. Trimming stripped 4 bases from V and 2 bases from J, with 10 bases between.

This clonotype has a handful of counts. V is TRBV9 and J is TRBJ2-5; D perhaps matches TRBD1 (6 bases). Per the germline V gene, CDR1 is SGDLS and CDR2 is YYNGEE. The CDR3 runs to 14 residues. Trimming shortened V by 0 bases and J by 4 bases, and 10 bases separated the two germline ends. CDR3 DNA sequence: TGTGCCAGCAGCGTAGCTGGCAGGGGAGAGACCCAGTACTTC. This sequence encodes CASSVAGRGETQYF. Full variable domain (missing parts from reference TRBV9 and TRBJ2-5): DSGVTQTPKHLITATGQRVTLRCSPRSGDLSVYWYQQSLDQGLQFLIQYYNGEERAKGNILERFSAQQFPDLHSELNLSSLELGDSALYFCASSVAGRGETQYFGPGTRLLVL.